This TCR beta chain came from a study of T cells in localized non-small cell lung cancer (dated by TCRdb to about 2020). Study-wide context: The study analyzed T cell repertoires of under 250 early-stage NSCLC patients, comparing tumors and uninvolved tumor-adjacent lungs. The cohort consisted of 236 treatment-naive NSCLC patients whose localized lung tumors had been resected. NSCLC patients had a mean age of approximately 70 years, and 129 were male and around 99 female. Study-wide conclusions, independent of this receptor: Because the study design was exploratory, TCR variables were selected using unadjusted p-values without false-discovery rate correction. Longer overall survival was associated with higher T cell density in blood, whereas shorter survival was associated with higher clonality in adjacent lung. A median of 57 of the top 100 tumor clones turned up in the paired uninvolved adjacent lung, and some 27 of those clones also ranked among the top 100 of that same adjacent lung. The highest T cell clonality was observed in uninvolved tumor-adjacent lung, where clonality exceeded that of tumor, suggesting that antigenic responses were more focused in uninvolved tumor-adjacent lung. Because multi-region tumor sequencing was not performed, intratumor heterogeneity could not be ruled out.

At diagnosis, peripheral blood, uninvolved tumor-adjacent lung and tumor were collected and were preserved as a mix of fresh-frozen and FFPE material. For TCR repertoire profiling, blood samples were analyzed as peripheral blood mononuclear cells. About this clone itself: Which antigen it targets is not known. The input lacks base qualities; no much larger clone sits a single base away.

The germline V gene (reference sequence) supplies CDR1 MNHEY and CDR2 SMNVEV. Compared with germline, V lacks 2 bases and J lacks 3 bases; bases without a gene match: 9. Counted from cysteine to phenylalanine, this CDR3 has 17 amino acids. CDR3 DNA only is kept here, 51 bases in frame from base 1. TCR beta CDR3 regions were sequenced from DNA using the immunoSEQ Assay. The published analysis was carried out like this. T cell density was computed as TCR beta template counts normalized to usable DNA estimated by amplifying housekeeping genes. The preseqR package was used to estimate richness by extrapolating to 400,000 templates for PBMC samples and to 120,000 templates for tissue samples. Clonality was taken to be one minus Pielou's evenness. To identify tissue-enriched TCRs, differential abundance testing was run on productive amino-acid clonotypes with a minimum total count of 5 and an alpha of 0.1. The Jaccard Index and the Morisita Overlap Index were used to measure repertoire overlap between compartments. GLIPH grouped TCR beta CDR3s together with public tetramer-defined viral CDR3s, and a viral motif had to include at least three viral sequences and show V-gene enrichment. This is the immuneACCESS table as TCRdb keeps it, with only in-frame sequences that have V and J called. A part of the clones is gone; compared with another copy, unresolved V genes explain less than half, and the rest is unexplained. Clone size and V and J calls were adopted from that table, with D and trimming inferred from the DNA. In all, the sample holds roughly 20,000 clones, and 91% of those were seen once. The ten largest account for 2.5% to 3% of the sample.

This chain joins TRBV27 to TRBJ1-1, with 10 bases matching TRBD1. The receptor comes from a woman aged 35-75 years with stage I lung adenocarcinoma. Source: peripheral blood, taken before any cancer treatment. Read as DNA, the sequence is TGTGCCAGCAGTTTACCCCCGGGACAGGGGTTAGACACTGAAGCTTTCTTT. This encodes CASSLPPGQGLDTEAFF.